A selection of T cell receptor beta chains follows, all from one sample in a study of T cell responses to AZD1222 COVID-19 vaccine. Clones were sequenced by immunoSEQ multiplex PCR, and TCRdb holds only the in-frame ones, with some missing. The sample lists roughly 54,000 clones, 70% to 90% seen once, with approximately 15% in the top ten. Sequences were derived from peripheral blood, sampled 28 days after the second AZD1222 dose. These receptors came from an adult who received the AZD1222 COVID-19 vaccine. CDR3s include the opening cysteine and the closing phenylalanine or tryptophan. The D gene is left open where the match is weak. Some rows have no size entry. The others give once, few or many, or a class for an expanded clone.

>TRBJ2-2|TRBV5-5|-|few
CASRQTDYTGELFF
TGTGCCAGCAGGCAGACGGACTACACCGGGGAGCTGTTTTTT
>TRBJ2-5|TRBV5-1|-|-
CASSPNGNLQETQYF
TGCGCCAGCAGCCCCAACGGGAACCTTCAAGAGACCCAGTACTTC
>TRBJ1-6|TRBV6-2/TRBV6-3|TRBD1|-
CASSPMGQRNSPLHF
TGTGCCAGCAGCCCCATGGGACAGCGTAATTCACCCCTCCACTTT
>TRBJ2-7|TRBV27|-|-
CASSSTYEQYF
TGTGCCAGCAGTTCCACCTACGAGCAGTACTTC
>TRBJ2-7|TRBV5-1|TRBD1|-
CASSLRLTGGSEQYF
TGCGCCAGCAGCTTACGGTTGACAGGGGGTAGCGAGCAGTACTTC
>TRBJ1-6|TRBV7-2|-|-
CASSLVGLYNSPLHF
TGTGCCAGCAGCTTAGTAGGGCTTTATAATTCACCCCTCCACTTT
>TRBJ2-1|TRBV7-9|-|-
CASSFRRAHNEQFF
TGTGCCAGCAGCTTCAGGAGGGCCCACAATGAGCAGTTCTTC
>TRBJ2-7|TRBV6-5|TRBD1|few
CASSRQGYEQYF
TGTGCCAGCAGTCGACAGGGTTACGAGCAGTACTTC
>TRBJ1-3|TRBV7-6|TRBD1|-
CASSLAGQSSGNTIYF
TGTGCCAGCAGCTTAGCGGGACAGAGCTCTGGAAACACCATATATTTT
>TRBJ2-3|TRBV4-1|-|-
CASSQVRGGGGPTDTQYF
TGCGCCAGCAGCCAAGTCCGCGGTGGCGGAGGACCCACAGATACGCAGTATTTT
>TRBJ2-6|TRBV5-1|-|-
CASSLDSSGANVLTF
TGCGCCAGCAGCTTGGATAGCTCTGGGGCCAACGTCCTGACTTTC
>TRBJ1-2|TRBV19|TRBD1|-
CATRTHTQGANYGYTF
TGTGCCACACGTACACACACACAGGGGGCGAACTATGGCTACACCTTC
>TRBJ1-3|TRBV19|TRBD1|few
CASSMDRDIGNTIYF
TGTGCCAGTAGTATGGACAGGGACATCGGAAACACCATATATTTT
>TRBJ1-1|TRBV6-5|-|-
CASSYQTERGEAFF
TGTGCCAGCAGTTACCAGACAGAGAGGGGTGAAGCTTTCTTT
>TRBJ2-3|TRBV30|-|-
CAWSARTDTQYF
TGTGCCTGGAGCGCTAGGACAGATACGCAGTATTTT
>TRBJ1-2|TRBV30|TRBD1|-
CAWNSGTGGDGYTF
TGTGCCTGGAACTCGGGGACAGGGGGCGATGGCTACACCTTC
>TRBJ1-2|TRBV6-2/TRBV6-3|TRBD1|-
CASSYIDRASHGYTF
TGTGCCAGCAGTTACATCGACAGGGCCAGCCATGGCTACACCTTC
>TRBJ2-7|TRBV29-1|TRBD2|-
CSVCTSDPSGEQYF
TGCAGCGTTTGCACTAGCGACCCGTCGGGGGAGCAGTACTTC
>TRBJ1-1|TRBV5-8|-|-
CASSARQMNTEAFF
TGTGCCAGCAGCGCACGACAGATGAACACTGAAGCTTTCTTT
>TRBJ2-2|TRBV5-1|TRBD2|-
CASSSGTTSGELFF
TGCGCCAGCAGCTCCGGGACTACAAGCGGGGAGCTGTTTTTT
>TRBJ2-7|TRBV11-3|TRBD1|-
CASSIGQGRTYEQYF
TGTGCCAGCAGCATAGGACAGGGGAGAACTTACGAGCAGTACTTC
>TRBJ1-2|TRBV15|-|few
CATNPQKNYGYTF
TGTGCCACTAATCCTCAGAAGAACTATGGCTACACCTTC
>TRBJ1-5|TRBV19|-|few
CASRTLWNSNQPQHF
TGTGCCAGTAGGACCTTATGGAATAGCAATCAGCCCCAGCATTTT
>TRBJ1-2|TRBV15|TRBD1|-
CATSTRGNSGGPYGYTF
TGTGCCACCAGCACCCGGGGGAACTCAGGGGGCCCCTATGGCTACACCTTC
>TRBJ2-7|TRBV19|TRBD1|-
CASSNSGTGRTYEQYF
TGTGCCAGTAGTAATTCCGGGACAGGGCGTACCTACGAGCAGTACTTC
>TRBJ1-1|TRBV6-5|TRBD1|-
CASRRDRGNTEAFF
TGTGCCAGCAGAAGGGACAGGGGAAACACTGAAGCTTTCTTT
>TRBJ2-7|TRBV15|TRBD1|-
CATSRGQRQIREQYF
TGTGCCACCAGCAGGGGACAGCGTCAGATTAGGGAGCAGTACTTC
>TRBJ2-5|TRBV7-9|TRBD2|few
CASSNVAGGSETQYF
TGTGCCAGCAGCAACGTAGCGGGAGGGTCGGAGACCCAGTACTTC
>TRBJ2-5|TRBV5-1|-|-
CASSLIEGVETQYF
TGCGCCAGCAGCTTAATCGAGGGCGTGGAGACCCAGTACTTC